These 15 T cell receptor beta chains were sequenced from one sample in a study of T cell repertoires in cytomegalovirus infection. TCRdb reprocessed the reads with MiXCR, giving one entry per CDR3 protein. The profile shows 150,000 to 200,000 distinct CDR3 sequences, less than 25% of them singletons. Their specific antigens are unknown. Sequencing was performed on CD8+ T cells from cultured PBMCs, taken from culture after CMV antigen stimulation. Every receptor here comes from a human donor in good health (CMV status not recorded). Some clones in this sample may be carry-over from other donors' samples.

The J gene is TRBJ1-2, the V gene TRBV7-9; D uncertain. The V and J ends lost 4 bases and 5 bases respectively, with 17 bases between them. The CDR3 has 15 residues. The germline V gene has CDR1 SEHNR and CDR2 FQNEAQ (reference sequence). CDR3 DNA: TGTGCCAGCAGCTATCATACGAAACGGAAGTATGGCTACACCTTC. It yields the protein CASSYHTKRKYGYTF.

The chain links TRBV5-8 to TRBJ2-7; a weak D match, TRBD2 (6 bases). Germline loops: CDR1 SGHTS, CDR2 YDEGEE. This CDR3 has 9 amino acids. V was pared by 7 bases and J by 7 bases, with 6 bases between. This CDR3 is CASGGEQYF. CDR3 DNA sequence: TGTGCCAGCGGAGGGGAGCAGTACTTC.

This clonotype was picked up a small number of times. This rearrangement joins TRBV6-5 to TRBJ1-6; no clear D gene. Germline loops: CDR1 MNHEY, CDR2 SVGAGI. Trimming stripped 0 bases from V and 9 bases from J, with 12 bases between. This CDR3 comprises 15 residues. The CDR3 protein is CASSYSSQILSPLHF. For the CDR3, the DNA is TGTGCCAGCAGTTACTCGAGCCAGATCCTTTCACCCCTCCACTTT.

The table lists this clonotype with a few counts. The chain combines TRBV7-9 with TRBJ2-3; TRBD1 matches at 12 bases. CDR1 and CDR2 (germline): SEHNR, FQNEAQ (reference sequence). The length of the CDR3 is 18 residues. The trim removed 4 bases at V and 3 bases at J, leaving 11 bases unmatched. The chain's CDR3 is CASSSQPGQGALTDTQYF. The CDR3 DNA reads TGTGCCAGCAGCTCCCAACCGGGACAGGGGGCGCTTACAGATACGCAGTATTTT.

The V gene is TRBV2, the J gene TRBJ2-3, with 12 bases fitting TRBD2. V shed 3 bases, J shed 2 bases, and the junction held 12 bases outside the gene matches. Germline CDR1 is SNHLY and CDR2 is FYNNEI. The length of the CDR3 is 19 residues. In DNA, the CDR3 is TGTGCCAGCAGTGAGTGGCTAGCGGGGGGGGATTCCCTCACAGATACGCAGTATTTT. This translates into CASSEWLAGGDSLTDTQYF. Using reference TRBV2 and TRBJ2-3 for the parts outside the CDR3, the full variable domain is EPEVTQTPSHQVTQMGQEVILRCVPISNHLYFYWYRQILGQKVEFLVSFYNNEISEKSEIFDDQFSVERPDGSNFTLKIRSTKLEDSAMYFCASSEWLAGGDSLTDTQYFGPGTRLTVL.

This clonotype was observed at least ten times. The CDR3 DNA reads TGTGCCACCTGTGAAGGTACAAACACCGGGGAGCTGTTTTTT. This encodes CATCEGTNTGELFF. This chain links TRBV6-2 or TRBV6-3 with TRBJ2-2; D is unclear. The germline CDR1 and CDR2 sequences are MNHEY and SVGEGT. Trimming stripped 10 bases from V and 2 bases from J, with 14 bases between. This CDR3 has 14 amino acids.

Ten or more counts support this clonotype. The rearrangement links TRBV15 to TRBJ1-6; 8 bases match TRBD1. Germline V gene sequence: CDR1 LNHNV, CDR2 YYDKDF (reference sequence). CDR3 length: 14 amino acids. Trimming took 8 bases from V and 7 from J; bases not matched to a gene: 7. CDR3 in amino acids: CATHRGGANSPLHF. CDR3 DNA sequence: TGTGCCACCCACAGGGGGGGAGCGAATTCACCCCTCCACTTT.

This clonotype has more than one count but fewer than ten. The chain employs TRBV4-3 and TRBJ1-1; D not resolved. The V gene's germline CDR1 is LGHNA and CDR2 YSLEER. Trimming stripped 3 bases from V and 8 bases from J, with 10 bases between. The CDR3 contains 12 residues. The chain's CDR3 is CASSQTAKEAFF. The CDR3 region has the DNA TGCGCCAGCAGCCAGACCGCTAAAGAAGCTTTCTTT.

The sample holds a few counts of this clonotype. The chain carries TRBV13 and TRBJ2-7; D might be TRBD1 or TRBD2, each matching 6 bases. V shed 4 bases and J shed 6 bases, with 22 bases lying between them. This CDR3 is built from 16 residues. Germline assignment: CDR1 PRHDT and CDR2 FYEKMQ (reference sequence). The CDR3 nucleotides read TGTGCCAGCAGCTCATTACAGGGCAGGAGGGGTGGCGAGCAGTACTTC. Encoded protein: CASSSLQGRRGGEQYF. The full variable domain, in which reference TRBV13 and TRBJ2-7 provide the parts outside the CDR3, is AAGVIQSPRHLIKEKRETATLKCYPIPRHDTVYWYQQGPGQDPQFLISFYEKMQSDKGSIPDRFSAQQFSDYHSELNMSSLELGDSALYFCASSSLQGRRGGEQYFGPGTRLTVT.

This rearrangement joins TRBV7-8 to TRBJ2-1; TRBD2 aligns across 8 bases. The CDR3 consists of 16 residues. The V segment lost 1 base and the J segment 2 bases; nucleotides outside the gene matches: 4. Per germline, CDR1 SGHVS and CDR2 FQNEAQ. This CDR3 reads CASSLVGGGAYNEQFF. DNA of the CDR3: TGTGCCAGCAGCTTAGTCGGGGGGGGAGCCTACAATGAGCAGTTCTTC. Supplemented by reference TRBV7-8 and TRBJ2-1, the full variable domain reads GAGVSQSPRYKVAKRGQDVALRCDPISGHVSLFWYQQALGQGPEFLTYFQNEAQLDKSGLPSDRFFAERPEGSVSTLKIQRTQQEDSAVYLCASSLVGGGAYNEQFFGPGTRLTVL.

The chain carries TRBV27 and TRBJ2-1; no clear D. The CDR3 loop spans 13 amino acids. The germline V and J ends were trimmed by 2 bases and 7 bases, with 9 bases remaining between them. CDR1 and CDR2 (germline): MNHEY, SMNVEV (reference sequence). CDR3 in amino acids: CASSLPQLNEQFF. In DNA form, the CDR3 reads TGTGCCAGCAGTTTACCCCAGTTAAATGAGCAGTTCTTC.

This chain joins TRBV6-6 and TRBJ1-4; D is possibly TRBD1 (6 bases). The CDR3 runs 15 residues. V was trimmed by 5 bases and J by 8 bases, leaving 18 bases between them. Germline CDR1 MNHNY, CDR2 SVGAGI (reference sequence). The DNA for the CDR3 is TGTGCCAGCAGTCGCTTGGGAATGGGGGCAGAAAAACTGTTTTTT. It codes for CASSRLGMGAEKLFF.

V is TRBV6-6 and J is TRBJ1-1, with D uncertain. V lost 0 bases and J 0 bases, leaving 2 bases between the germline ends. CDR1 MNHNY and CDR2 SVGAGI come from the germline V gene (reference sequence). The length of the CDR3 is 13 residues. In DNA, the CDR3 is TGTGCCAGCAGTTACTCATTGAACACTGAAGCTTTCTTT. Its protein product is CASSYSLNTEAFF.

This chain links TRBV7-2 with TRBJ2-7; perhaps TRBD1 as D (7 bases). Trimming removed 5 bases from V and 3 bases from J, with 17 bases in between. The CDR3 runs 15 residues. CDR1 is SGHTA and CDR2 is FQGNSA in the germline V gene. The CDR3 sequence: CASSLLTGDFYEQYF. The CDR3 bases are TGTGCCAGCAGCCTTTTAACAGGGGACTTCTACGAGCAGTACTTC.

This clonotype showed up just a few times. This sequence joins TRBV7-9 and TRBJ2-1; D uncertain. The CDR3 spans 16 residues. The germline CDR1 and CDR2 sequences are SEHNR and FQNEAQ (reference sequence). Trimming took off 5 bases at V and 2 bases at J, with 16 bases between the two ends. CDR3 bases: TGTGCCAGCAGCCCCAACCGCTGGGCGGCCTACAATGAGCAGTTCTTC. It translates to CASSPNRWAAYNEQFF. The complete variable domain, with remaining parts taken from reference TRBV7-9 and TRBJ2-1, reads DTGVSQNPRHKITKRGQNVTFRCDPISEHNRLYWYRQTLGQGPEFLTYFQNEAQLEKSRLLSDRFSAERPKGSFSTLEIQRTEQGDSAMYLCASSPNRWAAYNEQFFGPGTRLTVL.